These T cell receptor beta chains were read from a single sample in a study of shared clonotypes between healthy human individuals. Profiling relied on immunoSEQ multiplex PCR, and the TCRdb table lists in-frame clones only, not all of them. The data contain around 2.1 million clones, approximately 94% of them seen just once; the ten biggest clones take up roughly 1.8%. Material for sequencing was naive CD8+ T cells from PBMCs. The receptors derive from a young man in good health. Some clones in this sample may be carry-over from other donors' samples. Both conserved end residues are part of each CDR3. A D gene is named only where the DNA matches it firmly. A row's size may be missing; if present it is once, few, many or a size class.

D	size	V	J	DNA	CDR3
.	.	TRBV5-1	TRBJ2-7	TGCGCCAGCAGCGCCCTATCGGACAGCCAGCACGAGCAGTACTTC	CASSALSDSQHEQYF
.	.	TRBV19	TRBJ2-2	TGTGCCAGTAGTGTAGTGGGGGTGGCGAACACCGGGGAGCTGTTTTTT	CASSVVGVANTGELFF
.	.	TRBV9	TRBJ2-7	TGTGCCAGCAGCGTAGCTCAATCGGGACTCGAATCCTACGAGCAGTACTTC	CASSVAQSGLESYEQYF
.	few	TRBV21-1	TRBJ1-1	TGTGCCAGCAGCCGACGGGGACTCAACATTGAAGCTTTCTTT	CASSRRGLNIEAFF
.	few	TRBV5-4	TRBJ1-2	TGTGCCAGCAGCTACAACAGCGAAGATGGCTACACCTTC	CASSYNSEDGYTF
.	.	TRBV29-1	TRBJ2-5	TGCAGCGCAAGAAATGACCCTTCGGGCAGCCCAGAGACCCAGTACTTC	CSARNDPSGSPETQYF
.	once	TRBV5-5	TRBJ1-1	TGTGCCAGCAGCTTCGGAGCAGAAGCTTTCTTT	CASSFGAEAFF
TRBD2	once	TRBV7-9	TRBJ2-2	TGTGCCAGCAGCTTAGGCGGGAGGGCCGTTGCCGGGGAGCTGTTTTTT	CASSLGGRAVAGELFF
TRBD1	.	TRBV29-1	TRBJ2-1	TGCAGCGTTGAGGGACAGGGAGTATACAATGAGCAGTTCTTC	CSVEGQGVYNEQFF
.	.	TRBV13	TRBJ2-5	TGTGCCAGCAGCGAGGGACTTGTTGAGACCCAGTACTTC	CASSEGLVETQYF
.	few	TRBV27	TRBJ2-1	TGTGCCAGCAGTTTTGGGAATGAGCAGTTCTTC	CASSFGNEQFF
.	.	TRBV19	TRBJ2-1	TGTGCCAGTAGTATAAGGGCGGGATCTGAGCAGTTCTTC	CASSIRAGSEQFF
.	.	TRBV7-9	TRBJ2-7	TGTGCCAGCAGCCTAGCAACTAGGAGCCACGAGCAGTACTTC	CASSLATRSHEQYF
.	.	TRBV28	TRBJ1-2	TGTGCCAGCGCAATCGGCCCCGAGACTAACTATGGCTACACCTTC	CASAIGPETNYGYTF
TRBD2	.	TRBV7-9	TRBJ2-5	TGTGCCAGCAGCTTTTCACTAGCGGGAGTAAGGCAAGAGACCCAGTACTTC	CASSFSLAGVRQETQYF
.	.	TRBV5-1	TRBJ2-2	TGCGCCAGCAGCGTACCCGGGGAGCTGTTTTTT	CASSVPGELFF
.	.	TRBV18	TRBJ2-7	TGTGCCAGCTCACCGTCGGGAGTCGGGACCTACGAGCAGTACTTC	CASSPSGVGTYEQYF
TRBD2	.	TRBV9	TRBJ2-1	TGTGCCAGCAGCGGTAGCGGGAGGGGACACAATGAGCAGTTCTTC	CASSGSGRGHNEQFF
.	.	TRBV7-9	TRBJ1-2	TGTGCCAGCAGCTCCGGGTTAGGGCGTTCCCTCTATGGCTACACCTTC	CASSSGLGRSLYGYTF
TRBD2	.	TRBV9	TRBJ2-7	TGTGCCAGCAGCGAATCCGGGACTAGCAGCTACGAGCAGTACTTC	CASSESGTSSYEQYF
TRBD1	.	TRBV7-2	TRBJ1-2	TGTGCCAGCAGGTTGGGGGACAGGCCTGGCTACACCTTC	CASRLGDRPGYTF
.	.	TRBV27	TRBJ1-5	TGTGCCAGCAGTTTGGCCAGCGCTGGCAATCAGCCCCAGCATTTT	CASSLASAGNQPQHF
.	.	TRBV27	TRBJ2-1	TGTGCCAGCATCCCTGACCATTCCTACAATGAGCAGTTCTTC	CASIPDHSYNEQFF
TRBD1	.	TRBV7-8	TRBJ1-5	TGTGCCAGCAGCTTAGATGACAGGGGATATAGCAATCAGCCCCAGCATTTT	CASSLDDRGYSNQPQHF
.	.	TRBV5-1	TRBJ2-3	TGCGCCAGCAGCTTGGGGATGCAGGGGTGGAGGGATACGCAGTATTTT	CASSLGMQGWRDTQYF
.	once	TRBV18	TRBJ2-7	TGTGCCAGCTCACCACCGACGCCTTACCTGTCCCACGAGCAGTACTTC	CASSPPTPYLSHEQYF
.	.	TRBV19	TRBJ1-1	TGTGCCAGCCAGCCATTACTTGGGGGCACTGAAGCTTTCTTT	CASQPLLGGTEAFF
TRBD2	.	TRBV6-1	TRBJ2-7	TGTGCCAGCAGTGAGGTTGGACTAGCTGTGACCTACGAGCAGTACTTC	CASSEVGLAVTYEQYF
TRBD1	.	TRBV5-1	TRBJ2-1	TGCGCCAGCAGCTGGGGGACAGGCCTATACAATGAGCAGTTCTTC	CASSWGTGLYNEQFF
.	.	TRBV11-2	TRBJ2-7	TGTGCCAGCAGCTTAACAGGGACGTACGAGCAGTACTTC	CASSLTGTYEQYF
TRBD1	.	TRBV2	TRBJ2-7	TGTGCCAGCAGGACAGGGCGCTACGAGCAGTACTTC	CASRTGRYEQYF
.	once	TRBV14	TRBJ2-7	TGTGCCAGCAGCCAACTTGACGGGATCTCCTACGAGCAGTACTTC	CASSQLDGISYEQYF
.	.	TRBV11-2	TRBJ2-1	TGTGCCAGCAGCTCCCGAGACCGCTGGTACAATGAGCAGTTCTTC	CASSSRDRWYNEQFF
.	.	TRBV29-1	TRBJ2-7	TGCAGCGCGGACGGCCCCTACGAGCAGTACTTC	CSADGPYEQYF
.	.	TRBV6-1	TRBJ2-1	TGTGCCAGCAGTGAAGTGGGGGGGGCTTGGGATGAGCAGTTCTTC	CASSEVGGAWDEQFF
.	.	TRBV7-6	TRBJ2-7	TGTGCCAGCAGCCCCGCCCTGGTGGGCGAGCAGTACTTC	CASSPALVGEQYF
.	.	TRBV19	TRBJ2-1	TGTGCCAGTAGTGCAAACCAGGAGAGGAATAGCGATGAGCAGTTCTTC	CASSANQERNSDEQFF
TRBD2	once	TRBV9	TRBJ2-1	TGTGCCAGCAGGGAAGGGGCTAGCGGGAGTCGAGATGAGCAGTTCTTC	CASREGASGSRDEQFF
.	.	TRBV7-6	TRBJ2-2	TGTGCCAGCAGCTTAACACTTCGCCCCCGGGACGGCGAGAACACCGGGGAGCTGTTTTTT	CASSLTLRPRDGENTGELFF
TRBD2	.	TRBV18	TRBJ2-7	TGTGCCAGCTCACCACCGGGACTAGCGGGAACCCTCTCCTACGAGCAGTACTTC	CASSPPGLAGTLSYEQYF
TRBD1	.	TRBV6-1	TRBJ2-7	TGTGCCAGCAGTGACCTGGGCAGGGGGCTCCACGAGCAGTACTTC	CASSDLGRGLHEQYF
.	.	TRBV5-5	TRBJ1-1	TGTGCCAGCAGCTTGAGCGGCAAAGCTTTCTTT	CASSLSGKAFF